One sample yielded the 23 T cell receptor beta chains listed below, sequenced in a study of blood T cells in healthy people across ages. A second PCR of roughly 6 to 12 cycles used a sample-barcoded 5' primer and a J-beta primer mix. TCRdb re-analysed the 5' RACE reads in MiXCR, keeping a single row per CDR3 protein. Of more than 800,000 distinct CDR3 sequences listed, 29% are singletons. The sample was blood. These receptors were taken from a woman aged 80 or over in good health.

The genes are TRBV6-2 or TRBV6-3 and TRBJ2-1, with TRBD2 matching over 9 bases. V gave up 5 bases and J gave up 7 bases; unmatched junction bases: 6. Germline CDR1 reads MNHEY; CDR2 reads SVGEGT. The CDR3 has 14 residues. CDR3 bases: TGTGCCAGCAGTGTAGGGCTAGCGGGAAATGAGCAGTTCTTC. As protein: CASSVGLAGNEQFF.

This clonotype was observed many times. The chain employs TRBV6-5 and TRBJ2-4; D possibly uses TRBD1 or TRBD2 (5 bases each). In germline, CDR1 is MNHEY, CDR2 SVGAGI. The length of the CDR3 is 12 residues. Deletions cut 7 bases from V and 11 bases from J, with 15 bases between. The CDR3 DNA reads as TGTGCCAGCACGGGGACCCTGGGTGTTCAGTACTTC. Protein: CASTGTLGVQYF.

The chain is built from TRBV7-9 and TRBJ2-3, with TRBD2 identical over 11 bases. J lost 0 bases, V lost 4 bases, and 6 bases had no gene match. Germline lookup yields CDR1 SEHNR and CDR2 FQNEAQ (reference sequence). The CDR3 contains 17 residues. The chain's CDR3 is CASSSQRTSGSTDTQYF. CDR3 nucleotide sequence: TGTGCCAGCAGCTCCCAGCGGACTAGCGGGAGCACAGATACGCAGTATTTT. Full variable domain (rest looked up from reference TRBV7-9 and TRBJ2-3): DTGVSQNPRHKITKRGQNVTFRCDPISEHNRLYWYRQTLGQGPEFLTYFQNEAQLEKSRLLSDRFSAERPKGSFSTLEIQRTEQGDSAMYLCASSSQRTSGSTDTQYFGPGTRLTVL.

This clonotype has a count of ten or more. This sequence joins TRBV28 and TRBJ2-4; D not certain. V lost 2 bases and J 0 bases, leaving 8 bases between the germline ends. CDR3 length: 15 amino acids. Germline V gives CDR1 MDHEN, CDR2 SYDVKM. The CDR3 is CASSLPSLAKNIQYF. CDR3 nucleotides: TGTGCCAGCAGTTTACCATCCTTAGCCAAAAACATTCAGTACTTC.

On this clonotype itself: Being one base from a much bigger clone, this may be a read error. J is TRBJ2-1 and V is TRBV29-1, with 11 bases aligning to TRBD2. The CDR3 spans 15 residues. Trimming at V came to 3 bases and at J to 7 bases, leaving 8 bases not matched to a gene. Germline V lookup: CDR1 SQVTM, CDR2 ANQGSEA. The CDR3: CSVETSGEGGNEQFF. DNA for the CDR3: TGCAGCGTTGAGACTAGCGGGGAAGGAGGAAATGAGCAGTTCTTC.

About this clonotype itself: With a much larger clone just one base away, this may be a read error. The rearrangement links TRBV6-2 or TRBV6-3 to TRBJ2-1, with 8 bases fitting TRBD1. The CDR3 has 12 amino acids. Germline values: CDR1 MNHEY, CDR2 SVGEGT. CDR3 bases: TGTGGGACAGGGAACATAATCAATAAGCAGTTCTTC. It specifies CGTGNIINKQFF.

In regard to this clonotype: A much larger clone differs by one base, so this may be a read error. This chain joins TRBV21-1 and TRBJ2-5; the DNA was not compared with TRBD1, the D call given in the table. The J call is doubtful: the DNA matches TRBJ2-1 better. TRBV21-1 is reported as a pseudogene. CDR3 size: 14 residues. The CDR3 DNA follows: TGTGCCAGCAGCAAAGGCAGGGGGCTTGGGACCCAGTTCTTC. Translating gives CASSKGRGLGTQFF.

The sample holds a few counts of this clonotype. CDR3 residues: CASSTGVANYGYTF. The DNA for the CDR3 is TGCGCCAGCAGCACAGGGGTGGCGAACTATGGCTACACCTTC. The chain uses TRBV5-1 and TRBJ1-2; TRBD1 aligns across 7 bases. Germline V lookup: CDR1 SGHRS, CDR2 YFSETQ. V lost 4 bases, J lost 2 bases, and 5 bases stayed unmatched. The CDR3 sequence is 14 residues long.

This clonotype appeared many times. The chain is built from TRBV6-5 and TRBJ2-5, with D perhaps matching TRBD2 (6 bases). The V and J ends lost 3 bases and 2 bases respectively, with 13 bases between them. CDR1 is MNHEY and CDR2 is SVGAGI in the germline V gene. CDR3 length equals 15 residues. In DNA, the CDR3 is TGTGCCAGCAGTTATTGGAGGGGAGCTCAAGAGACCCAGTACTTC. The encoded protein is CASSYWRGAQETQYF.

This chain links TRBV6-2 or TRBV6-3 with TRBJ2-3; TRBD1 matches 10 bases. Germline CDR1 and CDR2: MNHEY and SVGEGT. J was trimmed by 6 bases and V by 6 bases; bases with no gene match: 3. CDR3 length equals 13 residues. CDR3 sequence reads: CASRTGGVDTQYF. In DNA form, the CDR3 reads TGTGCCAGCAGGACAGGGGGCGTCGATACGCAGTATTTT.

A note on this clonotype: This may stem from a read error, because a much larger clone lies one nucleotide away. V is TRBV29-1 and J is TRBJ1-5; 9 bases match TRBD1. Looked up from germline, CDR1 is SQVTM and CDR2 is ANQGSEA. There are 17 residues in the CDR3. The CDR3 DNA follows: TGCAGCGTTGACCGGACAGGGGCCATTTGGGAGAATCAGCCCCCGCATTTT. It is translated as CSVDRTGAIWENQPPHF.

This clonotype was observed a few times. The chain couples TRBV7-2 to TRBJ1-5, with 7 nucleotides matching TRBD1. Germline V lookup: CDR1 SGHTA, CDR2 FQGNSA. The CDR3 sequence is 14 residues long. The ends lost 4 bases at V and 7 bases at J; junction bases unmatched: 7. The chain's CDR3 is CASSSRQGEQPQHF. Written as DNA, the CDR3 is TGTGCCAGCAGCTCACGACAGGGAGAGCAGCCCCAGCATTTT.

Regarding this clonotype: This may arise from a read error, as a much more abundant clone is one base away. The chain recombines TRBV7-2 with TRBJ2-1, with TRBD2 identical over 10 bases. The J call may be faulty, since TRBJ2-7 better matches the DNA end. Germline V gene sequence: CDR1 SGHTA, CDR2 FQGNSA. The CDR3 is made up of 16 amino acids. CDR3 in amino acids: CASRPGLANSYNEQYF. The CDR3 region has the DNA TGTGCCAGCAGGCCGGGACTAGCGAACTCCTACAATGAGCAGTACTTC.

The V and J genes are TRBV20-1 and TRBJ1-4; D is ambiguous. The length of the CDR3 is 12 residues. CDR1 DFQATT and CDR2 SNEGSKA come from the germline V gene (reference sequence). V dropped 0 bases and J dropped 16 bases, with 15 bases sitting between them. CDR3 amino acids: CSARDGSEERFF. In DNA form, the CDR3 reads TGCAGTGCTAGAGATGGCAGCGAGGAACGGTTTTTT.

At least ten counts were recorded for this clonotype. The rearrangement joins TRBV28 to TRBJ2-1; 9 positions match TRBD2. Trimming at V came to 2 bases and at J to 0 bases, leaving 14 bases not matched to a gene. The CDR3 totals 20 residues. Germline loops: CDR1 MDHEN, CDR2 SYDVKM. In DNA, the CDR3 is TGTGCCAGCAGTTTACCCCCTGGGATAGCGGGGGAGATCTCCTACAATGAGCAGTTCTTC. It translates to CASSLPPGIAGEISYNEQFF.

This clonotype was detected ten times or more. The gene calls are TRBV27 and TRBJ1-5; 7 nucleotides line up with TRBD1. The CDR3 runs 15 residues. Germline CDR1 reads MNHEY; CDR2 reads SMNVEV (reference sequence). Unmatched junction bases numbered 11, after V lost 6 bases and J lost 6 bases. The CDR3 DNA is TGTGCCAGCAGCCCACAGACAGGGCCGACTCAGCCCCAGCATTTT. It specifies CASSPQTGPTQPQHF.

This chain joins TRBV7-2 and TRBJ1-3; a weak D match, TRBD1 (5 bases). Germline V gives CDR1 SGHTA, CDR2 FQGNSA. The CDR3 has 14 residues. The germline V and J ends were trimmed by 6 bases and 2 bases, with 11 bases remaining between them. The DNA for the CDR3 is TGTGCCAGCAGGAATCAGGGTCCTGGAAACACCATATATTTT. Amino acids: CASRNQGPGNTIYF.

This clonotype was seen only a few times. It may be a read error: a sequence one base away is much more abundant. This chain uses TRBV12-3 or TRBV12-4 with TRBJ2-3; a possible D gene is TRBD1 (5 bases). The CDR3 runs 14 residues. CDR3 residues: CASSPSQVSDTEYF. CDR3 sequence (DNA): TGTGCCAGCAGTCCTTCACAGGTTTCAGATACGGAGTATTTT.

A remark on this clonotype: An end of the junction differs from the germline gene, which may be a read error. CDR3 nucleotide sequence: TGTGCCGGCAGTGAAAATACCGGTAACTATGGCTACACCTTC. Translation: CAGSENTGNYGYTF. The rearrangement links TRBV6-1 to TRBJ1-2; unclear D gene. The CDR3 length is 14 residues. CDR1 and CDR2 (germline): MNHNS, SASEGT.

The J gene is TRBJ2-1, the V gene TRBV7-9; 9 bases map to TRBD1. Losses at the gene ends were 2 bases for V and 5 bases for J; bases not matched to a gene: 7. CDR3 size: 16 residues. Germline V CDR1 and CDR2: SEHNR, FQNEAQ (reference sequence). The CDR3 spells CASSLMGQGNDNEQFF. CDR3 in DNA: TGTGCCAGCAGCTTAATGGGACAGGGTAATGACAATGAGCAGTTCTTC.

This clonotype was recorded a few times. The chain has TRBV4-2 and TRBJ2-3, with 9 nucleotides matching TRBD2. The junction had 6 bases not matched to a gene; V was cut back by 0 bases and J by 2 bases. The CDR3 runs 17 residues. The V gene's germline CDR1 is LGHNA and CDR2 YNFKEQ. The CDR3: CASSQDGLAWDTDTQYF. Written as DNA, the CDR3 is TGTGCCAGCAGCCAAGATGGACTAGCGTGGGACACAGATACGCAGTATTTT.

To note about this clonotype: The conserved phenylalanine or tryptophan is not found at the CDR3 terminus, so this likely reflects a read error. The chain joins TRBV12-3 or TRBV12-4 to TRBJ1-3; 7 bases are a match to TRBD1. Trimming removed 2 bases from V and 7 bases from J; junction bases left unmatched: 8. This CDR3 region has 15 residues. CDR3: CASSLHRGSRNTIYV. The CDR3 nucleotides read TGTGCCAGCAGTTTACACAGGGGTTCCAGGAACACCATATATGTT.

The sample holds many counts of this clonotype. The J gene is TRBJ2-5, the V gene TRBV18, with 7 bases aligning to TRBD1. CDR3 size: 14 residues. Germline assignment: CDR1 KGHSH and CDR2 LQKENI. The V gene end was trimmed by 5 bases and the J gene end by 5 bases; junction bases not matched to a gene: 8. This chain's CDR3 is CASSTGTAPETQYF. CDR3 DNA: TGTGCCAGCTCAACCGGGACAGCCCCTGAGACCCAGTACTTC.